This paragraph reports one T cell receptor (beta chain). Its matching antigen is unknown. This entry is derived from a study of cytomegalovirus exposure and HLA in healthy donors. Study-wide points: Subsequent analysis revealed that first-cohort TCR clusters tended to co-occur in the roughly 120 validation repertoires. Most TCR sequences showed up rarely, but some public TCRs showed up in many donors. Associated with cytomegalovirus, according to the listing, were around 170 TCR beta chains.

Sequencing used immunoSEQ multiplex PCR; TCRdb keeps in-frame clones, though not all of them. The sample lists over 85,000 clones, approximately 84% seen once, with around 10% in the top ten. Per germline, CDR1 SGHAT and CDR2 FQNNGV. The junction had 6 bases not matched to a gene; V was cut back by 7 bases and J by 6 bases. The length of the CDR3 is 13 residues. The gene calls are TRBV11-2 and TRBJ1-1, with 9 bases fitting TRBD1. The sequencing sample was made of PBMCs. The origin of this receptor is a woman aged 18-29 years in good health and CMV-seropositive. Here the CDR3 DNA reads TGTGCCAGCACCAAACAGGGGGCGCCTGAAGCTTTCTTT. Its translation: CASTKQGAPEAFF.